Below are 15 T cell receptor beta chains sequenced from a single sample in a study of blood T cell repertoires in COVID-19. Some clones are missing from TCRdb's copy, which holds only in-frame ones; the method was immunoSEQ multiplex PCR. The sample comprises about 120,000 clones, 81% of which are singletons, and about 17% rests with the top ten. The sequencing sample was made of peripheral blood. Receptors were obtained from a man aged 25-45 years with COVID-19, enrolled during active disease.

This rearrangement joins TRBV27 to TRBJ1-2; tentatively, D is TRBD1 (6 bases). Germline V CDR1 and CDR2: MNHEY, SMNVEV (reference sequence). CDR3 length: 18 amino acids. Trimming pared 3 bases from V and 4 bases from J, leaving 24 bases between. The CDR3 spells CASSFPNPNSNRAYGYTF. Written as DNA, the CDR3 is TGTGCCAGCAGTTTCCCCAACCCCAATTCAAACAGGGCCTATGGCTACACCTTC.

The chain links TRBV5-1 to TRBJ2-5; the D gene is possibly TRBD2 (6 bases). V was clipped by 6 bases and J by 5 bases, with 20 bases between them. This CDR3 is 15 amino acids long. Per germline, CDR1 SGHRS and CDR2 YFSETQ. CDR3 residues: CASKQSGPTGETQYF. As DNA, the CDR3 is TGCGCCAGCAAACAAAGCGGGCCCACTGGGGAGACCCAGTACTTC.

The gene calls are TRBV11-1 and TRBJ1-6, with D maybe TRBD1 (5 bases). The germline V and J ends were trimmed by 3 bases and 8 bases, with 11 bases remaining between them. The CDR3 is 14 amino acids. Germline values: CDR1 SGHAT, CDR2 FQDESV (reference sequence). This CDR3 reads CASSFTGVDSPLHF. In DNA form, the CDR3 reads TGTGCCAGCAGCTTTACAGGCGTTGATTCACCCCTCCACTTT.

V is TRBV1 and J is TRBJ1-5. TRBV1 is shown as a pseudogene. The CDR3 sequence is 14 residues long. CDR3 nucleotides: TGCACCAGAGTGCCGGGACTAGGGGATCAGCCCCAGCATTTT. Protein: CTRVPGLGDQPQHF.

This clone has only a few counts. CDR3 region: CASSQLQGWETQYF. The DNA for the CDR3 is TGTGCCAGTAGCCAGCTACAGGGCTGGGAGACCCAGTACTTC. The rearrangement links TRBV19 to TRBJ2-5; D is possibly TRBD1 (6 bases). The CDR3 spans 14 residues. V dropped 6 bases and J dropped 5 bases, with 16 bases sitting between them. The germline V gene has CDR1 LNHDA and CDR2 SQIVND (reference sequence).

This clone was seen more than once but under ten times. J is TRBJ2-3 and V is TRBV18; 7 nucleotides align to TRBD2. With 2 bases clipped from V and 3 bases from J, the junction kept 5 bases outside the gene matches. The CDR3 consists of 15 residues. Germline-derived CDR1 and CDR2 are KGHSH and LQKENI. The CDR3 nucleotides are TGTGCCAGCTCACCAGCGGGAGTTCCTACAGATACGCAGTATTTT. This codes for CASSPAGVPTDTQYF.

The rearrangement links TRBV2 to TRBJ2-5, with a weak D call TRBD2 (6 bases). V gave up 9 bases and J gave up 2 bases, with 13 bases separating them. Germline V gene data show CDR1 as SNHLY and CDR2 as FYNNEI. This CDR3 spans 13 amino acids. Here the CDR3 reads CASSRDLQETQYF. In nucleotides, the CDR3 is TGTGCCAGTTCAAGGGACTTACAAGAGACCCAGTACTTC.

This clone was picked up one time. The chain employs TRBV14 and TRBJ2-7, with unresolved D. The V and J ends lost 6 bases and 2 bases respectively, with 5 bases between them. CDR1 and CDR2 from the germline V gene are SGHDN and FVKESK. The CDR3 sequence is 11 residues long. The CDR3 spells CASSITYEQYF. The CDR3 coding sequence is TGTGCCAGCAGTATTACCTACGAGCAGTACTTC.

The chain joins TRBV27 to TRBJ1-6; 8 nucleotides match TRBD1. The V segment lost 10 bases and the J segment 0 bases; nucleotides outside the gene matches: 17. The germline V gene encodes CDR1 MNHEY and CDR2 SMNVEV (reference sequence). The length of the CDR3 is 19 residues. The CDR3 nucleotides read TGTGCCATCCAGGGGGCCCGCGAGTTAAATATCTCCTATAATTCACCCCTCCACTTT. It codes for CAIQGARELNISYNSPLHF.

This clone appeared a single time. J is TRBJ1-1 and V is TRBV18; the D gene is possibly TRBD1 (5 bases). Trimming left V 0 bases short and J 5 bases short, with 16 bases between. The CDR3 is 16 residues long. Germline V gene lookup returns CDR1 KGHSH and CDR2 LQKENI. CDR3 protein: CASSPPNTQGGTEAFF. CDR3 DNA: TGTGCCAGCTCACCACCGAACACCCAGGGTGGGACTGAAGCTTTCTTT.

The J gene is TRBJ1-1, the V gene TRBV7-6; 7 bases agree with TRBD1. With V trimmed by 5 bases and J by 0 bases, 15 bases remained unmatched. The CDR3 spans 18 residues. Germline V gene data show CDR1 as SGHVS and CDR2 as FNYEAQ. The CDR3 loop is CASSPGGVSLGMNTEAFF. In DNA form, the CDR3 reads TGTGCCAGCAGCCCAGGGGGAGTGAGTTTGGGTATGAACACTGAAGCTTTCTTT.

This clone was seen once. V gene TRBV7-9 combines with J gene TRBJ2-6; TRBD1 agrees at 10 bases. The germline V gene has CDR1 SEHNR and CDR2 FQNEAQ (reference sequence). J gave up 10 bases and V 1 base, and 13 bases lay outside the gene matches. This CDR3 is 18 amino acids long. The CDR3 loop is CASSLEGGQGVFPNVLTF. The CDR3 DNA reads TGTGCCAGCAGCTTAGAAGGAGGACAGGGGGTGTTCCCGAACGTCCTGACTTTC. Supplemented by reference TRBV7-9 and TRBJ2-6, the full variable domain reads DTGVSQNPRHKITKRGQNVTFRCDPISEHNRLYWYRQTLGQGPEFLTYFQNEAQLEKSRLLSDRFSAERPKGSFSTLEIQRTEQGDSAMYLCASSLEGGQGVFPNVLTFGAGSRLTVL.

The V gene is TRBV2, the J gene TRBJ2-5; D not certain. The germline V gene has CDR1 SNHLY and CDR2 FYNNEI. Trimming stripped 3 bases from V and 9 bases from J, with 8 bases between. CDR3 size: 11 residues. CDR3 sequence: CASSDGRPQYF. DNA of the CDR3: TGTGCCAGCAGTGACGGCAGGCCCCAGTACTTC.

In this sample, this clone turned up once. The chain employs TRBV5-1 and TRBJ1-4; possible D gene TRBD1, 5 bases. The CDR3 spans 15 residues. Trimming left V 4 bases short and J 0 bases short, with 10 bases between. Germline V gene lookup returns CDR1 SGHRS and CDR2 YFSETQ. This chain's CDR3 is CASSGVGATNEKLFF. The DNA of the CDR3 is TGCGCCAGCAGCGGGGTAGGGGCAACTAATGAAAAACTGTTTTTT.

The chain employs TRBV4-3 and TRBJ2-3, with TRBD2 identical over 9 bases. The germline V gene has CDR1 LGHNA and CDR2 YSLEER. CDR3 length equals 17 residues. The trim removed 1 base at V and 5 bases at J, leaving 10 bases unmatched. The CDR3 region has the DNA TGCGCCAGCAGCCAAGTGTCTGCGGGGGGGCCTGGAGATACGCAGTATTTT. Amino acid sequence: CASSQVSAGGPGDTQYF.